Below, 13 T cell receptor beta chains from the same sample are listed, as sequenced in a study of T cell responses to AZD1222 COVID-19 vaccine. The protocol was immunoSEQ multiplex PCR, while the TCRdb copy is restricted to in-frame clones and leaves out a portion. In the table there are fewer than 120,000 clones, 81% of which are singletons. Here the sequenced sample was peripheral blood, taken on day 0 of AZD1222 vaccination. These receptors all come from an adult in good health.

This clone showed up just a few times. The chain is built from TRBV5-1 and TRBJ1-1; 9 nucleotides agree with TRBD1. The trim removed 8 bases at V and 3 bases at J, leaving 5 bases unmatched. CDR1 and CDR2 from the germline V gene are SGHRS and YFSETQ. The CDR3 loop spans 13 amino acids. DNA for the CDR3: TGCGCCAGTCGCCGGACAGGGGACACTGAAGCTTTCTTT. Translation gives CASRRTGDTEAFF.

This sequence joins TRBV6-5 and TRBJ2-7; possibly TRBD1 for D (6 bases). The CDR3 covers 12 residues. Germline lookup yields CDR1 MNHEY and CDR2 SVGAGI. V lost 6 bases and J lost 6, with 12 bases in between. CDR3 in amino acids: CASRQGGREQYF. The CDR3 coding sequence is TGTGCCAGCAGACAAGGGGGACGCGAGCAGTACTTC.

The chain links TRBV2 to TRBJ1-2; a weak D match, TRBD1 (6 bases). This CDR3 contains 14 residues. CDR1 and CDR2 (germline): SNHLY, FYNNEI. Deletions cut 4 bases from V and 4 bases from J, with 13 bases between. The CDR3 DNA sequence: TGTGCCAGCAGTGCGGGACACTATAGCTATGGCTACACCTTC. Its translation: CASSAGHYSYGYTF. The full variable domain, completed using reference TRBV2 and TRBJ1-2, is EPEVTQTPSHQVTQMGQEVILRCVPISNHLYFYWYRQILGQKVEFLVSFYNNEISEKSEIFDDQFSVERPDGSNFTLKIRSTKLEDSAMYFCASSAGHYSYGYTFGSGTRLTVV.

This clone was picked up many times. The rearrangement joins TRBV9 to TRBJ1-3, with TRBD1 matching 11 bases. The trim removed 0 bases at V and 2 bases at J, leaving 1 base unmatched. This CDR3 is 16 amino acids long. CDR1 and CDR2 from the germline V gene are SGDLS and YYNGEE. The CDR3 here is CASSVVGQGAGNTIYF. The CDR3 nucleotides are TGTGCCAGCAGCGTAGTGGGACAGGGGGCTGGAAACACCATATATTTT. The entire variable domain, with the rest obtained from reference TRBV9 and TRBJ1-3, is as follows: DSGVTQTPKHLITATGQRVTLRCSPRSGDLSVYWYQQSLDQGLQFLIQYYNGEERAKGNILERFSAQQFPDLHSELNLSSLELGDSALYFCASSVVGQGAGNTIYFGEGSWLTVV.

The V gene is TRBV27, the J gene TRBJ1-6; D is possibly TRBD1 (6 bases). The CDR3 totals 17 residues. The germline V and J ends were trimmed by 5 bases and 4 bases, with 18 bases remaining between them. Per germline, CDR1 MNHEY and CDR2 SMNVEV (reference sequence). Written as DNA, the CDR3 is TGTGCCAGCAGTCGGGGGGGGGCTCCTTGGTATAATTCACCCCTCCACTTT. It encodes CASSRGGAPWYNSPLHF.

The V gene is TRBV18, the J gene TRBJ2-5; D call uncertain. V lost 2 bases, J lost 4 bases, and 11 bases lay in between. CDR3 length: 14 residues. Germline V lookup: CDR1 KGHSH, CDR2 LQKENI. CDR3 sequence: CASSPGQVRETQYF. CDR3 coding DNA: TGTGCCAGCTCACCAGGCCAGGTCCGAGAGACCCAGTACTTC. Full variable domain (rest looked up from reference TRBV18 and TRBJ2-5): NAGVMQNPRHLVRRRGQEARLRCSPMKGHSHVYWYRQLPEEGLKFMVYLQKENIIDESGMPKERFSAEFPKEGPSILRIQQVVRGDSAAYFCASSPGQVRETQYFGPGTRLLVL.

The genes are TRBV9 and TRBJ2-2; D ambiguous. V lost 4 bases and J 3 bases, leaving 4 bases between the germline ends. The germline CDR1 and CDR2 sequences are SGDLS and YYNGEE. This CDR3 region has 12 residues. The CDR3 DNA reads TGTGCCAGCAGCACACACACCGGGGAGCTGTTTTTT. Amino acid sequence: CASSTHTGELFF. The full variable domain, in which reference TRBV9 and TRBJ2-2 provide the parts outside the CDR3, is DSGVTQTPKHLITATGQRVTLRCSPRSGDLSVYWYQQSLDQGLQFLIQYYNGEERAKGNILERFSAQQFPDLHSELNLSSLELGDSALYFCASSTHTGELFFGEGSRLTVL.

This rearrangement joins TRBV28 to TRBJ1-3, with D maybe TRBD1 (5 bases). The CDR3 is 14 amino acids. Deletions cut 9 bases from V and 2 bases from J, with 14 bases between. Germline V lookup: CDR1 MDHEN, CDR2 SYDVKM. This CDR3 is CASCPRVAGNTIYF. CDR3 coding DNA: TGTGCCAGTTGCCCCAGGGTAGCTGGAAACACCATATATTTT.

In DNA, the CDR3 is TGTGCCAGCAGCTTAACCCAAACTGGAAAACTGTTTTTT. As protein: CASSLTQTGKLFF. The chain recombines TRBV11-2 with TRBJ1-4; D remains ambiguous. The CDR3 is 13 amino acids. Looked up from germline, CDR1 is SGHAT and CDR2 is FQNNGV. V shed 2 bases and J shed 10 bases, with 11 bases lying between them.

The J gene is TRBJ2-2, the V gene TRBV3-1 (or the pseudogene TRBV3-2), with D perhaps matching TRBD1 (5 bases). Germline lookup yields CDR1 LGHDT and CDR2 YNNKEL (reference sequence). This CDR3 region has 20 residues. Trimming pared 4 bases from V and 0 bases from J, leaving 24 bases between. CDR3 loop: CASSPIVGQQEQANTGELFF. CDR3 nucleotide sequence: TGTGCCAGCAGCCCGATCGTTGGCCAACAGGAACAAGCGAACACCGGGGAGCTGTTTTTT.

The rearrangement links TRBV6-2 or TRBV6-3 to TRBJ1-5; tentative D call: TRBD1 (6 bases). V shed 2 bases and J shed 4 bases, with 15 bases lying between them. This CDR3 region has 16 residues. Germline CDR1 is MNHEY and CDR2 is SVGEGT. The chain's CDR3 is CASSYQSQGWNQPQHF. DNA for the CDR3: TGTGCCAGCAGTTACCAATCCCAGGGGTGGAATCAGCCCCAGCATTTT.

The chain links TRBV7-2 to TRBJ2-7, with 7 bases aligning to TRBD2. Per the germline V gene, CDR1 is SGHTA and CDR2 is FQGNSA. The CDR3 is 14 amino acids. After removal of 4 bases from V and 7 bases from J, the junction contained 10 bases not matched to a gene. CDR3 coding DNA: TGTGCCAGCAGCTCCCGGGGAGGGGTGAGGGAGCAGTACTTC. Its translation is CASSSRGGVREQYF.

The CDR3 coding sequence is TGCGCCAGCAGCCAAGAGAAGGGTAGGCGCTATGGCTACACCTTC. Amino acid sequence: CASSQEKGRRYGYTF. This chain joins TRBV4-1 and TRBJ1-2, with D hard to call. The CDR3 totals 15 residues. CDR1 is MGHRA and CDR2 is YSYEKL in the germline V gene. Trimming left V 0 bases short and J 4 bases short, with 12 bases between.